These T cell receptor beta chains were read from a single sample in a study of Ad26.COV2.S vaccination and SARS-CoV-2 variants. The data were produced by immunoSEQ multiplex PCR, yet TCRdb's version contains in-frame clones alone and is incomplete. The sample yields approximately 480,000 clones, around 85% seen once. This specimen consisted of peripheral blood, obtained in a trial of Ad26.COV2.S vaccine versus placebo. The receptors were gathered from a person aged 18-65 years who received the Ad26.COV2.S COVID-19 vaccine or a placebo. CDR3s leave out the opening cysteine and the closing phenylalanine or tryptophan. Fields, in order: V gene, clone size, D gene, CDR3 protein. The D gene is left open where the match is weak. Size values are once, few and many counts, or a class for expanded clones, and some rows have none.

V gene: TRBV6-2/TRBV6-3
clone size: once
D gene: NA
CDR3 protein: ASSGDPNSYEQY

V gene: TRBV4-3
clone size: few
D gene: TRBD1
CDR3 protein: ASSLGTVATEAF

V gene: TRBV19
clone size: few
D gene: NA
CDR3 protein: ASSIAGANVLT

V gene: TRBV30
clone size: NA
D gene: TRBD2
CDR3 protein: AWSVLWAGRLD

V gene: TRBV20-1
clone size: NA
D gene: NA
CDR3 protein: SASDPGFYGYT

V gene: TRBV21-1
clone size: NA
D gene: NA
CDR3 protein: ASSKPGTSGSVTQY

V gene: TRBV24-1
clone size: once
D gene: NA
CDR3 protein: ATSDPGEAFGANVLT

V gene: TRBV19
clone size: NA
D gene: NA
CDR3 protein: ASSLLNSGTDEQY

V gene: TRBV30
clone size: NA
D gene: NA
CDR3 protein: ASGAGEQY

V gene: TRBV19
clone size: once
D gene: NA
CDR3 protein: ASSNSAAYGYT

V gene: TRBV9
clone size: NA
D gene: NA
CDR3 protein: ASSVMGGGDSPLH

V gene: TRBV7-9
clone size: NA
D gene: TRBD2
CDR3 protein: ASSSPRRTSGRYNEQF

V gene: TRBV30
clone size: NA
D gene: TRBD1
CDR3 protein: AWRIQGAAYGYT

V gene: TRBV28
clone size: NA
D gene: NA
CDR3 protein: ASRGAGLHRVGNTEAF

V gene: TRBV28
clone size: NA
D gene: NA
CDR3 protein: ASSSTGFQPQH

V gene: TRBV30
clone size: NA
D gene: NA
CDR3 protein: AWSVTGTPRQF

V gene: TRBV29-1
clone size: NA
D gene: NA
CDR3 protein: SVDGQSNTEAF

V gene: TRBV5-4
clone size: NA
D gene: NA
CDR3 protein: ASSWGDQRSKETQY

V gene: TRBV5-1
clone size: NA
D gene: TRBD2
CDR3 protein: ASSLPGLAANEQF

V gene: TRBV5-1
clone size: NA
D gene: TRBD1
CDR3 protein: ASSGTVSGSPLH

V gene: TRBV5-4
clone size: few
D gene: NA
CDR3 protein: ASSFRDFHSGNTIY

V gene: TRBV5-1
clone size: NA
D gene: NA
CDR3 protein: ASSFGLVGEQY

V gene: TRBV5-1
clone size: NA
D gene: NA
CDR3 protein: ASSLGGGDTIY

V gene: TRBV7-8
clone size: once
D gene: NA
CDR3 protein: ASSFLGGAVYGYT

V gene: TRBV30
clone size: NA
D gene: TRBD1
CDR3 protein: AWSLAGGPNTGELF

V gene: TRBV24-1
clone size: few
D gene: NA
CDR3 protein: ATSVGDINQPQH

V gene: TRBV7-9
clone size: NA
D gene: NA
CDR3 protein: ASSLFSREGTGELF

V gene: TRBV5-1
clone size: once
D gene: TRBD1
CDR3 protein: ASSLEGQGSAGANVLT

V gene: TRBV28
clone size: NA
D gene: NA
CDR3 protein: ASRTATNEKLF

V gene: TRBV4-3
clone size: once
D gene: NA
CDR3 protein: ASSQVFGRYEQY

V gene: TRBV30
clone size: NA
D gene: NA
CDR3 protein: AFGRDSYNSPLH

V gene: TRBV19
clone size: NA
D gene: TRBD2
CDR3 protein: ASSNWTSGDNEQF

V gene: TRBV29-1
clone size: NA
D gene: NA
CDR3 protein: SVLGRVGNTEAF

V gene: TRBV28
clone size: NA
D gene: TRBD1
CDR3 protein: ASSLSDRVIGYT

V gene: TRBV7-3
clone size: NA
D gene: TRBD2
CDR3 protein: ASSPLGGRAFTGELF

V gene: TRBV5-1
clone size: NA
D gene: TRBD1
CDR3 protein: ASSKGQSYNEQF

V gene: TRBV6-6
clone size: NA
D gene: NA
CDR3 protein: ASSLQGLPF

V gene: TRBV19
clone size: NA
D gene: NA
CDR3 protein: ASRAPPGAGNYGYT

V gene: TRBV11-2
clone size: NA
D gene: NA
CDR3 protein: ASSSKLGLTDTQY

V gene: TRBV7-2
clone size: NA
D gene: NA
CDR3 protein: ASTRDFQGTQY

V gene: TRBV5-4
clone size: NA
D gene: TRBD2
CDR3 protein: ASSLDIAGAREQY

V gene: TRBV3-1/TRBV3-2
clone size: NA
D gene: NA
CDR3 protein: ASNVGRADTGELF

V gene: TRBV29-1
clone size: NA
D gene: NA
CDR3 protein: SVTGTPILNEQF

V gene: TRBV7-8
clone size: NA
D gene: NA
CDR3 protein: ASSRDASAQGTAGELF

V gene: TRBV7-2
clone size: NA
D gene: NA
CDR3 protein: ASSPRGLGNEQF

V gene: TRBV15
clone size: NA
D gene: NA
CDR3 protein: ATSREGHLAKNIQY

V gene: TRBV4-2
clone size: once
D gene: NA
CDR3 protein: ASSQPGPTDTQY